A single TCR beta chain is shown here with its context. This table comes from immunoSEQ multiplex PCR, and its TCRdb copy is limited to in-frame clones, with some not included. The sample lists roughly 2.5 million clones, more than 80% seen once, with about 0.13% in the top ten. The data are from a study of shared clonotypes between healthy human individuals. Trimming shortened V by 5 bases and J by 2 bases, and 13 bases separated the two germline ends. Germline CDR1 SGHTA, CDR2 FQGNSA. There are 15 residues in the CDR3. J is TRBJ1-3 and V is TRBV7-2, with a weak D call TRBD1 (5 bases). The source material was naive CD4+ T cells sorted from blood. This sample's subset: CD45RA+ positively selected. The receptor's source is a man aged 18 to 29 in good health. This CDR3 reads CASSPGAGPGNTIYF. CDR3 sequence (DNA): TGTGCCAGCAGCCCCGGGGCAGGCCCTGGAAACACCATATATTTT. The full variable domain, its missing parts supplied by reference TRBV7-2 and TRBJ1-3, is GAGVSQSPSNKVTEKGKDVELRCDPISGHTALYWYRQSLGQGLEFLIYFQGNSAPDKSGLPSDRFSAERTGGSVSTLTIQRTQQEDSAVYLCASSPGAGPGNTIYFGEGSWLTVV.